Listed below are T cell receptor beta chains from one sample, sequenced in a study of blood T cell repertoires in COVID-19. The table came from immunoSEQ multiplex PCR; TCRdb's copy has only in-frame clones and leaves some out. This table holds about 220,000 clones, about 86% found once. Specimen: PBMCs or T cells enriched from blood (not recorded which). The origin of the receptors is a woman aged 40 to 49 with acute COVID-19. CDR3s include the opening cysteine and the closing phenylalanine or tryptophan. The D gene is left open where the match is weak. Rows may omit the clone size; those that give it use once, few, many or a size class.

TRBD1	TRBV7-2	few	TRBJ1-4	TGTGCCAGCGCCCGACCAGGGGGCGCCGAAAAACTGTTTTTT	CASARPGGAEKLFF
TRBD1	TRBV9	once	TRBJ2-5	TGTGCCAGCAGCGGACAGGGCGCGGAGACCCAGTACTTC	CASSGQGAETQYF
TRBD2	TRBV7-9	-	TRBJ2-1	TGTGCCAGCAGCCAATCTCTAGCGGGAGGTAATGAGCAGTTCTTC	CASSQSLAGGNEQFF
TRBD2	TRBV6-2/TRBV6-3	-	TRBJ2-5	TGTGCCAGCAGCTACTACCTAGCGGGAGACGGAGAGACCCAGTACTTC	CASSYYLAGDGETQYF
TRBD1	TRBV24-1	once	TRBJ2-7	TGTGCCACCCAATCAGGGGGTGCCTACGAGCAGTACTTC	CATQSGGAYEQYF
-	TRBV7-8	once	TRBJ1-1	TGTGCCAGCAGCTTTCAGGGAGGGAGCGAAGCTTTCTTT	CASSFQGGSEAFF
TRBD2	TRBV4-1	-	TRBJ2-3	TGCGCCAGCAGCCAAGATGGAGCGGGGGGGGTCCCGCAGTATTTT	CASSQDGAGGVPQYF
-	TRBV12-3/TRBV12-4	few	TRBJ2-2	TGTGCCAGCATGCAGGGACTTACCGGGGAGCTGTTTTTT	CASMQGLTGELFF
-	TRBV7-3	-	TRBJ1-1	TGTGCCAGCCGGAGGGGAATGAACACTGAAGCTTTCTTT	CASRRGMNTEAFF
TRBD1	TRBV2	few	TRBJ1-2	TGTGCCAGCAGTCAGACAGGGTCTAACTATGGCTACACCTTC	CASSQTGSNYGYTF
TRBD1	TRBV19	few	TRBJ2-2	TGTGCCAGTAGTAGCGACAGGGGCCTTGCCGGGGAGCTGTTTTTT	CASSSDRGLAGELFF
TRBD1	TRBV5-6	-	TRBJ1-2	TGTGCCAGCAGCTTCTGGACAGGGGAGGATGGCTACACCTTC	CASSFWTGEDGYTF
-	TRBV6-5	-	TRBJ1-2	TGTGCCAGCAGCGACAGGAACCGCGGGGGCTACACCTTC	CASSDRNRGGYTF
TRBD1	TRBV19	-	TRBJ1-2	TGTGCCAGTACCCACAGGGGCGGCTACACCTTC	CASTHRGGYTF
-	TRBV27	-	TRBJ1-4	TGTGCCAGCAGTCGAATGGGGGGTAAACTGTTTTTT	CASSRMGGKLFF
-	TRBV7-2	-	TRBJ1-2	TGTGCCAGCAGCTTTAGGGGGGGGTATGGCTACACCTTC	CASSFRGGYGYTF
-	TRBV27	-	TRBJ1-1	TGTGCCAGCGTCACAGGGAGGGCTCCGTACACTGAAGCTTTCTTT	CASVTGRAPYTEAFF
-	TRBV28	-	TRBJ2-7	TGTGCCAGCCTCCCTTTGACCGGGACACGGCTTCGGAGCTCCTACGAGCAGTACTTC	CASLPLTGTRLRSSYEQYF
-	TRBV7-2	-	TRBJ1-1	TGTGCCAGCAGCTTAGCTTTGGACTTGGTGCCCACTGAAGCTTTCTTT	CASSLALDLVPTEAFF
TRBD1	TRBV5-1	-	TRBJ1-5	TGCGCCAGCAGCTTAGGGACAGGGGATCAGCCCCAGCATTTT	CASSLGTGDQPQHF
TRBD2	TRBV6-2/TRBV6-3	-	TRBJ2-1	TGTGCCAGCAGCCGGGGACTAGCTGGGAATGAGCAGTTCTTC	CASSRGLAGNEQFF
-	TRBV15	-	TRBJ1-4	TGTGCCACCAGTAGGGGTACTAATGAAAAACTGTTTTTT	CATSRGTNEKLFF